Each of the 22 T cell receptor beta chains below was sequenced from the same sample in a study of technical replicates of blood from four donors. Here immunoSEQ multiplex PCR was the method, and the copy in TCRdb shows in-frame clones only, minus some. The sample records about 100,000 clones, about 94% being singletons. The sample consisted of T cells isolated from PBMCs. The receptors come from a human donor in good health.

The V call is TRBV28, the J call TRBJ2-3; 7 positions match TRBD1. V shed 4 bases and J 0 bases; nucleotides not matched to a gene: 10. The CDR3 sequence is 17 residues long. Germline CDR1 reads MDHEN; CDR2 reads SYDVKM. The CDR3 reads CASSSNLGTASTDTQYF. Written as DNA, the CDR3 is TGTGCCAGCAGTTCAAACCTAGGGACAGCTAGCACAGATACGCAGTATTTT. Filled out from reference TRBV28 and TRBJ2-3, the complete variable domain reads DVKVTQSSRYLVKRTGEKVFLECVQDMDHENMFWYRQDPGLGLRLIYFSYDVKMKEKGDIPEGYSVSREKKERFSLILESASTNQTSMYLCASSSNLGTASTDTQYFGPGTRLTVL.

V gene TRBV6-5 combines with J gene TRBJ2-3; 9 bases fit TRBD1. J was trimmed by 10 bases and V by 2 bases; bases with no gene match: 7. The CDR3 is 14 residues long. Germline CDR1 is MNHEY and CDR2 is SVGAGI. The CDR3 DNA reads TGTGCCAGCAGTTACGGACAGGGGAGGAAAGCGCAGTATTTT. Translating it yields CASSYGQGRKAQYF.

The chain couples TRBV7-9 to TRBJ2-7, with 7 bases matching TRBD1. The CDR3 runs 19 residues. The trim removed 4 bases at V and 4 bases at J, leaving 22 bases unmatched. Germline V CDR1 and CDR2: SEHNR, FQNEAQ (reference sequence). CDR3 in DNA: TGTGCCAGCAGCTCACGTGCCGGGACAGCCCGGCTTATGGCGTACGAGCAGTACTTC. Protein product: CASSSRAGTARLMAYEQYF.

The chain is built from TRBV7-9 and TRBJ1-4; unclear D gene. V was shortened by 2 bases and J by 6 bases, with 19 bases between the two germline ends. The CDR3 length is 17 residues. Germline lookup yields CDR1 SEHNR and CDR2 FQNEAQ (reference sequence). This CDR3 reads CASSLINVSGLDEKLFF. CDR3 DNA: TGTGCCAGCAGCTTAATTAATGTCAGCGGCTTGGATGAAAAACTGTTTTTT.

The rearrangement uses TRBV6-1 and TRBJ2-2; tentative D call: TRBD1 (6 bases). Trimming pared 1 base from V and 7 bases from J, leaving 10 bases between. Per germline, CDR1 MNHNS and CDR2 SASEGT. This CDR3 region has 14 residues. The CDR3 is CASSEGRGGGELFF. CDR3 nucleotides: TGTGCCAGCAGTGAAGGCAGGGGTGGCGGGGAGCTGTTTTTT.

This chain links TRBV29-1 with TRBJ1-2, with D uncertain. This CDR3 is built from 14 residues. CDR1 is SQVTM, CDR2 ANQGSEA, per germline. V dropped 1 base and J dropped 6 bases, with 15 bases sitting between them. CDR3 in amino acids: CSVEVGTRRDGYTF. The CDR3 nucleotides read TGCAGCGTTGAAGTGGGCACACGGCGAGATGGCTACACCTTC.

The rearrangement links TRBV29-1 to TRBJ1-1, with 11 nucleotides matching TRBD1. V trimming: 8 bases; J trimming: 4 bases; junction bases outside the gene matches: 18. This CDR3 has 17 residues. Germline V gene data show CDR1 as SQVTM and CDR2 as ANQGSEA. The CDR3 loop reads CSPNIMGTGGVSTEAFF. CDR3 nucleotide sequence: TGCAGCCCTAATATAATGGGGACAGGGGGGGTCAGCACTGAAGCTTTCTTT.

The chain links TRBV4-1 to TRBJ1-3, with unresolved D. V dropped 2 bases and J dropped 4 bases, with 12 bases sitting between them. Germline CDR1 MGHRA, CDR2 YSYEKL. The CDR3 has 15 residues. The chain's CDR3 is CASSQLPGSGNTIYF. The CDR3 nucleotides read TGCGCCAGCAGCCAACTCCCGGGTTCAGGAAACACCATATATTTT.

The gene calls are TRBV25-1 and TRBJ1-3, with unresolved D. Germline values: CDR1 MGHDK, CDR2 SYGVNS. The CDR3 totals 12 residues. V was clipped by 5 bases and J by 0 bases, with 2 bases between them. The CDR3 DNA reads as TGTGCCAGCAGTTACTCTGGAAACACCATATATTTT. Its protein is CASSYSGNTIYF.

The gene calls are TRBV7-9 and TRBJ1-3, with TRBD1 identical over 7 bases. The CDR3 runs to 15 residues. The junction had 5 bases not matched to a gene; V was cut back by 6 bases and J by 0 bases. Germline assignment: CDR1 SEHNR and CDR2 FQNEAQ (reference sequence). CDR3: CASREQGTSGNTIYF. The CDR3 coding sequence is TGTGCCAGCAGGGAACAGGGGACCTCTGGAAACACCATATATTTT.

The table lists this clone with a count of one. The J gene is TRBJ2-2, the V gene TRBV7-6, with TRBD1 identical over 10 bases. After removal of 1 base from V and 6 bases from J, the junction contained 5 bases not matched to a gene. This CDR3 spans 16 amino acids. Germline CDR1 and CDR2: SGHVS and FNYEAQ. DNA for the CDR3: TGTGCCAGCAGCTTAGACTCCGGGACAGGGGCCGGGGAGCTGTTTTTT. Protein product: CASSLDSGTGAGELFF.

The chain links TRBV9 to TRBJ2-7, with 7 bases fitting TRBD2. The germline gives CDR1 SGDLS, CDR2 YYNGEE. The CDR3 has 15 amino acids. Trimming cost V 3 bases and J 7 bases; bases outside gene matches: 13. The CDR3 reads CASSAGGRAGGEQYF. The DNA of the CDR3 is TGTGCCAGCAGCGCCGGGGGGAGGGCGGGCGGGGAGCAGTACTTC.

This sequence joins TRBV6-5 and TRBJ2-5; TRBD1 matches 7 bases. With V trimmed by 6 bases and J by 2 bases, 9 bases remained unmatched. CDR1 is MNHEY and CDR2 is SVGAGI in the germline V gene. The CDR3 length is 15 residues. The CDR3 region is CASRPMGTEQETQYF. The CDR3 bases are TGTGCCAGCAGACCGATGGGGACAGAGCAAGAGACCCAGTACTTC.

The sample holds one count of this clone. CDR3 region: CASSLASGSGEYEQYF. The CDR3 DNA reads TGTGCCAGCAGCTTGGCTAGCGGGAGTGGGGAATACGAGCAGTACTTC. The rearrangement links TRBV7-6 to TRBJ2-7; TRBD2 matches 10 bases. CDR3 size: 16 residues. In germline, CDR1 is SGHVS, CDR2 FNYEAQ. V gave up 3 bases and J gave up 4 bases; unmatched junction bases: 9.

In DNA, the CDR3 is TGCGCCAGCAGCTTAGGACTGGACTCCTACGAGCAGTACTTC. Translating gives CASSLGLDSYEQYF. V is TRBV5-1 and J is TRBJ2-7, with D perhaps matching TRBD2 (5 bases). The CDR3 covers 14 residues. Per the germline V gene, CDR1 is SGHRS and CDR2 is YFSETQ. V gave up 2 bases and J gave up 0 bases, with 9 bases separating them.

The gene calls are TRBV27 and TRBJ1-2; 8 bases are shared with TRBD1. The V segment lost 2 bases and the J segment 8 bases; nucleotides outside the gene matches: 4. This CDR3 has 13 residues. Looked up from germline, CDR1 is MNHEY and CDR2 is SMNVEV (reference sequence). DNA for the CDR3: TGTGCCAGCAGTTTACAGGGGGCGAAAGGCTACACCTTC. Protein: CASSLQGAKGYTF.

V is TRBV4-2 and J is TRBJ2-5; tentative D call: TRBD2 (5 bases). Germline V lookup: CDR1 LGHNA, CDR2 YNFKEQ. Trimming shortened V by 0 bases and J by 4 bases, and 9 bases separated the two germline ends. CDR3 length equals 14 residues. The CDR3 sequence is CASSQEGSAETQYF. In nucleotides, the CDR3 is TGTGCCAGCAGCCAAGAGGGTAGCGCAGAGACCCAGTACTTC.

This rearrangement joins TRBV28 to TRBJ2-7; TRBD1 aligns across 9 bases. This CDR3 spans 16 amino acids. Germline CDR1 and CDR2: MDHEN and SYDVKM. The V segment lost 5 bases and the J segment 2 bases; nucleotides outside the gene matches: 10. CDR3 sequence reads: CASSAPRDREPYEQYF. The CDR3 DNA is TGTGCCAGCAGTGCCCCCCGGGACAGGGAACCCTACGAGCAGTACTTC.

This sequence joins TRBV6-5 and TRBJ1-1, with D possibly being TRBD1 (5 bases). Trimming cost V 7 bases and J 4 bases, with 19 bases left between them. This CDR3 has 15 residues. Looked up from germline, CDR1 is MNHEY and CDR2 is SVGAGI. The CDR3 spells CASTELLGGATEAFF. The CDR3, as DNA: TGTGCCAGCACCGAACTCCTGGGTGGGGCCACTGAAGCTTTCTTT.

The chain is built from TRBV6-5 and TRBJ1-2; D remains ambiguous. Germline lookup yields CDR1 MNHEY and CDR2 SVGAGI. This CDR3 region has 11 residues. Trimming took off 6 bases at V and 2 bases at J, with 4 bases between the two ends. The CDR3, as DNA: TGTGCCAGCAGGCAGAACTATGGCTACACCTTC. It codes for CASRQNYGYTF.

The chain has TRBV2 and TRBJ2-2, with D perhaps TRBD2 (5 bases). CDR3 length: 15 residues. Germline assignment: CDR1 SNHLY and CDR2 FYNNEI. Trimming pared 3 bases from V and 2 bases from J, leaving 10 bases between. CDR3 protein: CASSEVTINTGELFF. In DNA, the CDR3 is TGTGCCAGCAGTGAGGTGACTATCAACACCGGGGAGCTGTTTTTT.

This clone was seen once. CDR3 loop: CASTSGRVYTGELFF. CDR3 sequence (DNA): TGTGCCAGCACTAGCGGGAGGGTCTACACCGGGGAGCTGTTTTTT. J is TRBJ2-2 and V is TRBV6-6; TRBD2 matches 12 bases. V trimming: 7 bases; J trimming: 3 bases; junction bases outside the gene matches: 3. Germline assignment: CDR1 MNHNY and CDR2 SVGAGI (reference sequence). This CDR3 spans 15 amino acids.